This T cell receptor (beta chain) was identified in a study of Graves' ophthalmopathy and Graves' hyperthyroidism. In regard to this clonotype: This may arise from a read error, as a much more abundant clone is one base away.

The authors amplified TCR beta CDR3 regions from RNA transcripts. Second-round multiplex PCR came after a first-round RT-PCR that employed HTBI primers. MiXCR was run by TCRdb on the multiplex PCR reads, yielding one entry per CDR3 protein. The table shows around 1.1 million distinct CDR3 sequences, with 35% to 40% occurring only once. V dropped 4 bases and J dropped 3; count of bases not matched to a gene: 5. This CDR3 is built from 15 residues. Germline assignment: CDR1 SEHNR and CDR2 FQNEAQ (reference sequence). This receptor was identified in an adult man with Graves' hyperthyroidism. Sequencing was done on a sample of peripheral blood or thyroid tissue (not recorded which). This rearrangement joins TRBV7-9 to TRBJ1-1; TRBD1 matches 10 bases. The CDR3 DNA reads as TGTGCCAGCAGCTCCTGGACAGGGGGGGACACTGAAGCTTTCTTT. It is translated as CASSSWTGGDTEAFF.